These 3 T cell receptor beta chains share one sample of origin, sequenced in a study of blood T cell repertoires in COVID-19 (dated by TCRdb to the early 2020s). Preparation of the library involved the immunoSEQ multiplex PCR assay. TCRdb's version of the immuneACCESS table is confined to in-frame rearrangements and falls short of the full clone set. An unresolved V gene accounts for under half of the shortfall where checked; the remainder is of unknown origin. Across this sample there are about 170,000 clones, with around four fifths seen only once. The ten largest account for roughly 4.5% of the sample. Sequencing was performed on PBMCs or T cells enriched from blood (not recorded which). These receptors were collected from a woman aged 50 to 65 who had recovered from COVID-19.

The rearrangement joins TRBV13 to TRBJ1-1, with TRBD1 matching 9 bases. J gave up 1 base and V 4 bases, and 4 bases lay outside the gene matches. The V gene's germline CDR1 is PRHDT and CDR2 FYEKMQ (reference sequence). The CDR3 loop spans 15 amino acids. The CDR3 reads CASSSKGQGNTEAFF. The CDR3 DNA reads as TGTGCCAGCAGCTCGAAGGGACAGGGGAACACTGAAGCTTTCTTT. Using reference TRBV13 and TRBJ1-1 for the parts outside the CDR3, the full variable domain is AAGVIQSPRHLIKEKRETATLKCYPIPRHDTVYWYQQGPGQDPQFLISFYEKMQSDKGSIPDRFSAQQFSDYHSELNMSSLELGDSALYFCASSSKGQGNTEAFFGQGTRLTVV.

The chain has TRBV18 and TRBJ2-7, with 10 bases aligning to TRBD2. V shed 3 bases, J shed 3 bases, and the junction held 8 bases outside the gene matches. CDR3 length: 16 amino acids. The V gene's germline CDR1 is KGHSH and CDR2 LQKENI. The CDR3 coding sequence is TGTGCCAGCTCACCTAGGACTAGCGGAGATCACTACGAGCAGTACGTC. The encoded protein is CASSPRTSGDHYEQYV.

V and J are TRBV20-1 and TRBJ2-1; D is possibly TRBD2 (7 bases). The CDR3 has 16 residues. Trimming pared 3 bases from V and 5 bases from J, leaving 20 bases between. The germline V gene encodes CDR1 DFQATT and CDR2 SNEGSKA (reference sequence). In DNA form, the CDR3 reads TGCAGTGCTAGTAATGGCGGGGGCGGGTCGCACAATGAGCAGTTCTTC. This translates into CSASNGGGGSHNEQFF.